This T cell receptor (beta chain) was documented in a study of cytomegalovirus exposure and HLA in healthy donors. Notes on the study in general: Follow-up analysis found HLA locus-dependent TCR association rates, highest for DRB1 and lowest for HLA-C.

The PCR made use of 60 Vbeta and 13 Jbeta primers. TCRdb's copy holds only in-frame clones and misses some; the assay was immunoSEQ multiplex PCR. The sample yields under 110,000 clones, less than 80% seen once. The CDR3 totals 15 residues. V was pared by 6 bases and J by 2 bases, with 7 bases of the junction left unmatched. Germline-derived CDR1 and CDR2 are MNHEY and SMNVEV (reference sequence). Concerning this clone: What it binds is not known.

The rearrangement uses TRBV27 and TRBJ2-7; 10 positions agree with TRBD1. Sequencing was done on a sample of PBMCs. The clonotype originates from a man aged 55-75 years in good health and CMV-seronegative. This CDR3 is CASRQPGQGTYEQYF. The CDR3 bases are TGTGCCAGCAGACAACCGGGACAGGGGACCTACGAGCAGTACTTC.